A single sample is the source of the 27 T cell receptor beta chains below, sequenced in a study of T cells after yellow fever vaccination. In TCRdb, the 5' RACE reads were re-called with MiXCR into one record per CDR3 protein. The sample holds approximately 250,000 distinct CDR3 sequences; approximately 6.3% are singletons and the top ten take about 1%. The sample consisted of CD4+ T cells sorted from PBMCs, taken on the day of the yellow fever booster vaccination. The source of these receptors is a young man who received the YFV17D yellow fever vaccine.

This clonotype was found many times. J is TRBJ2-1 and V is TRBV10-3; D remains unclear. V gave up 3 bases and J gave up 10 bases, with 10 bases separating them. CDR1 ENHRY and CDR2 SYGVKD come from the germline V gene. The CDR3 has 12 residues. The CDR3 coding sequence is TGTGCCATCAGTGAATCGCGTAACGAGCAGTTCTTC. The encoded protein is CAISESRNEQFF.

This chain connects TRBV3-1 to TRBJ2-6, with TRBD2 as a possible D gene (6 bases). V lost 8 bases and J 0 bases, leaving 17 bases between the germline ends. The CDR3 is made up of 17 amino acids. Germline V gene sequence: CDR1 LGHDT, CDR2 YNNKEL (reference sequence). CDR3 sequence: CASSPGGLNSGANVLTF. Here the CDR3 DNA reads TGTGCCAGCTCCCCTGGGGGGTTGAACTCTGGGGCCAACGTCCTGACTTTC.

This clonotype was picked up a small number of times. V and J are TRBV29-1 and TRBJ1-5; TRBD1 matches at 7 bases. The germline V gene encodes CDR1 SQVTM and CDR2 ANQGSEA. With 7 bases clipped from V and 4 bases from J, the junction kept 7 bases outside the gene matches. The CDR3 contains 13 residues. The CDR3 region is CSAQTGKNQPQHF. CDR3 DNA: TGCAGCGCCCAGACAGGGAAGAATCAGCCCCAGCATTTT.

In its sample, this clonotype was seen a few times. The V gene is TRBV24-1, the J gene TRBJ2-1; D is possibly TRBD2 (6 bases). Between the trimmed V and J ends, which lost 6 bases and 5 bases, there was a span of 13 bases. The CDR3 is 14 amino acids. Per germline, CDR1 KGHDR and CDR2 SFDVKD. CDR3 bases: TGTGCCACCAGTACGGACTGGACTAACAATGAGCAGTTCTTC. Translated, it gives CATSTDWTNNEQFF.

In this sample, this clonotype turned up many times. Here the CDR3 DNA reads TGTGCCAGCAGCTTGGTTCCAGGTACCTACGAGCAGTACTTC. Protein: CASSLVPGTYEQYF. The gene calls are TRBV5-5 and TRBJ2-7, with unresolved D. This CDR3 region has 14 residues. Germline lookup yields CDR1 SGHKS and CDR2 YYEKEE (reference sequence). Trimming took 0 bases from V and 2 from J, leaving 9 bases between them. Full variable domain (missing parts from reference TRBV5-5 and TRBJ2-7): DAGVTQSPTHLIKTRGQQVTLRCSPISGHKSVSWYQQVLGQGPQFIFQYYEKEERGRGNFPDRFSARQFPNYSSELNVNALLLGDSALYLCASSLVPGTYEQYFGPGTRLTVT.

The V and J genes are TRBV6-2 or TRBV6-3 and TRBJ2-2, with D perhaps TRBD2 (5 bases). Germline CDR1 and CDR2: MNHEY and SVGEGT. This CDR3 spans 15 amino acids. V lost 7 bases and J lost 5, with 17 bases in between. The CDR3 loop reads CASIHGPGGTGELFF. For the CDR3, the DNA is TGTGCCAGCATCCACGGGCCTGGCGGGACCGGGGAGCTGTTTTTT.

The chain employs TRBV4-3 and TRBJ2-5; TRBD1 is a possible D gene (6 bases). Per the germline V gene, CDR1 is LGHNA and CDR2 is YSLEER. This CDR3 contains 15 residues. V lost 3 bases and J lost 5, with 16 bases in between. This CDR3 reads CASSQQAGVGETQYF. CDR3 in DNA: TGCGCCAGCAGCCAGCAAGCAGGGGTTGGCGAGACCCAGTACTTC.

This clonotype came up many times. This chain connects TRBV7-2 to TRBJ2-7; 11 bases agree with TRBD2. This CDR3 has 14 residues. V gave up 4 bases and J gave up 7 bases; unmatched junction bases: 6. Germline assignment: CDR1 SGHTA and CDR2 FQGNSA. In nucleotides, the CDR3 is TGTGCCAGCAGCTCGACTAGCGGGACAGGAGAGCAGTACTTC. Translated, it gives CASSSTSGTGEQYF.

This clonotype was detected only a few times. The J gene is TRBJ1-4, the V gene TRBV5-4; the D is unclear. V was cut by 0 bases and J by 0 bases, with 9 bases left in between. The CDR3 contains 16 residues. Germline V lookup: CDR1 SGHNT, CDR2 YYREEE (reference sequence). The CDR3 DNA sequence: TGTGCCAGCAGCTTGGGCGGCAGCTCAACTAATGAAAAACTGTTTTTT. As protein: CASSLGGSSTNEKLFF.

There are many counts of this clonotype. The chain recombines TRBV7-8 with TRBJ2-4; D is ambiguous. Germline values: CDR1 SGHVS, CDR2 FQNEAQ. V was pared by 5 bases and J by 0 bases, with 14 bases between. The CDR3 totals 16 residues. CDR3: CASSPGIRVAKNIQYF. CDR3 nucleotides: TGTGCCAGCAGCCCCGGAATCCGAGTAGCCAAAAACATTCAGTACTTC.

This clonotype was detected many times. This sequence joins TRBV5-1 and TRBJ2-5, with D possibly TRBD1 on 9 matching bases. V gave up 1 base and J gave up 9 bases, with 16 bases separating them. The CDR3 covers 14 residues. Germline V CDR1 and CDR2: SGHRS, YFSETQ. The CDR3 coding sequence is TGCGCCAGCAGCTTGAGTAGCGGGGACAGGGCCCAGTACTTC. Its protein is CASSLSSGDRAQYF.

This clonotype was picked up a small number of times. The rearrangement joins TRBV29-1 to TRBJ1-3; the match to TRBD1 covers 7 bases. The CDR3 sequence is 12 residues long. CDR1 SQVTM and CDR2 ANQGSEA come from the germline V gene. The V segment lost 7 bases and the J segment 4 bases; nucleotides outside the gene matches: 4. CDR3 bases: TGCAGCGCGACAGGGCACGGAAACACCATATATTTT. Translation: CSATGHGNTIYF.

The chain combines TRBV20-1 with TRBJ1-2; 9 bases agree with TRBD1. The CDR3 spans 14 residues. Germline V gene lookup returns CDR1 DFQATT and CDR2 SNEGSKA (reference sequence). Trimming at V came to 5 bases and at J to 5 bases, leaving 9 bases not matched to a gene. CDR3: CSAGRGTGNYGYTF. In DNA form, the CDR3 reads TGCAGTGCTGGACGCGGGACAGGGAATTATGGCTACACCTTC.

This clonotype was counted only a few times. The DNA of the CDR3 is TGTGCCAGCAGTCGTTGGGACACCCCCTACGAGCAGTACTTC. This codes for CASSRWDTPYEQYF. The chain combines TRBV12-3 or TRBV12-4 with TRBJ2-7; D is possibly TRBD1 (6 bases). Trimming removed 5 bases at V and 2 bases at J, with 13 bases between. The CDR3 consists of 14 residues.

This clonotype was counted many times. This chain links TRBV4-3 with TRBJ1-6; unclear D gene. CDR3 length: 12 amino acids. V shed 1 base and J shed 8 bases, with 3 bases lying between them. Looked up from germline, CDR1 is LGHNA and CDR2 is YSLEER. CDR3 DNA sequence: TGCGCCAGCAGCCAAGGCGATTCACCCCTCCACTTT. Its protein product is CASSQGDSPLHF.

This clonotype was observed at least ten times. The rearrangement links TRBV5-6 to TRBJ1-2; TRBD1 agrees at 10 bases. CDR1 SGHDT and CDR2 YYEEEE come from the germline V gene. The CDR3 is made up of 18 amino acids. After removal of 4 bases from V and 4 bases from J, the junction contained 16 bases not matched to a gene. CDR3 residues: CASSRYTGQGMNPYGYTF. The CDR3, as DNA: TGTGCCAGCAGCCGTTATACGGGACAGGGGATGAATCCCTATGGCTACACCTTC.

The chain is built from TRBV29-1 and TRBJ1-2; TRBD1 might be the D (6 bases). CDR1 is SQVTM, CDR2 ANQGSEA, per germline. The CDR3 sequence is 15 residues long. V was clipped by 5 bases and J by 4 bases, with 20 bases between them. The CDR3 coding sequence is TGCAGCGTTTCAAAAGGGGGGGCTCCTAGCTATGGCTACACCTTC. This encodes CSVSKGGAPSYGYTF. Full variable domain (remainder filled in from reference TRBV29-1 and TRBJ1-2): SAVISQKPSRDICQRGTSLTIQCQVDSQVTMMFWYRQQPGQSLTLIATANQGSEATYESGFVIDKFPISRPNLTFSTLTVSNMSPEDSSIYLCSVSKGGAPSYGYTFGSGTRLTVV.

This clonotype came up many times. The J gene is TRBJ2-3, the V gene TRBV20-1, with D uncertain. This CDR3 has 14 amino acids. Trimming took off 3 bases at V and 6 bases at J, with 16 bases between the two ends. Germline V gene data show CDR1 as DFQATT and CDR2 as SNEGSKA (reference sequence). The CDR3 loop is CSARPDLSIDTQYF. CDR3 bases: TGCAGTGCTAGGCCGGACCTGTCAATTGATACGCAGTATTTT.

Ten or more counts support this clonotype. J is TRBJ2-7 and V is TRBV6-5; D might be TRBD1 (5 bases). V lost 5 bases and J lost 9, with 26 bases in between. The CDR3 totals 16 residues. Germline V gene sequence: CDR1 MNHEY, CDR2 SVGAGI. The CDR3 DNA follows: TGTGCCAGCAGTAGATCCGAGGCAGGGCGATCATTGGGGCAGTACTTC. Translated: CASSRSEAGRSLGQYF.

CDR3 nucleotides: TGTGCCAGCAGCTTGGACAGGGGAGCCATATATTTT. Its translation is CASSLDRGAIYF. V usage is TRBV7-2 and J usage is TRBJ1-3, with 9 bases matching TRBD1. V lost 3 bases, J lost 11 bases, and 2 bases stayed unmatched. The length of the CDR3 is 12 residues. The germline V gene encodes CDR1 SGHTA and CDR2 FQGNSA.

This clonotype has at least ten counts. The chain is built from TRBV29-1 and TRBJ2-1; D remains unclear. Germline CDR1 SQVTM, CDR2 ANQGSEA. Trimming left V 1 base short and J 0 bases short, with 10 bases between. CDR3 length: 15 residues. The CDR3 region is CSVEGYKTSYNEQFF. CDR3 nucleotide sequence: TGCAGCGTTGAAGGATACAAGACCTCCTACAATGAGCAGTTCTTC.

The chain has TRBV29-1 and TRBJ1-3; D gene ambiguous. The CDR3 contains 11 residues. Per the germline V gene, CDR1 is SQVTM and CDR2 is ANQGSEA. The germline V and J ends were trimmed by 8 bases and 3 bases, with 8 bases remaining between them. In DNA, the CDR3 is TGCAGCATTAAAAGTGGAAACACCATATATTTT. Protein product: CSIKSGNTIYF. Drawing the rest from reference TRBV29-1 and TRBJ1-3, the complete variable domain is SAVISQKPSRDICQRGTSLTIQCQVDSQVTMMFWYRQQPGQSLTLIATANQGSEATYESGFVIDKFPISRPNLTFSTLTVSNMSPEDSSIYLCSIKSGNTIYFGEGSWLTVV.

This clonotype was counted ten times or more. The chain is built from TRBV5-1 and TRBJ2-3, with D possibly being TRBD1 or TRBD2 (7 bases each). This CDR3 comprises 14 residues. The V end was cut by 9 bases, the J end by 2 bases, with 16 bases between. Germline V gene lookup returns CDR1 SGHRS and CDR2 YFSETQ. CDR3 sequence: CATRGGTNTDTQYF. In DNA, the CDR3 is TGCGCCACCAGGGGGGGGACGAACACAGATACGCAGTATTTT.

This clonotype has just a few counts. The J gene is TRBJ1-2, the V gene TRBV5-6; D unclear. CDR1 and CDR2 from the germline V gene are SGHDT and YYEEEE. CDR3 size: 13 residues. The ends were cut back, 2 bases at V and 4 bases at J, with 9 bases in the middle. The CDR3 region has the DNA TGTGCCAGCAGCTTAAGTCCGCTCTATGGCTACACCTTC. This codes for CASSLSPLYGYTF.

This clonotype was seen at least ten times. The chain carries TRBV28 and TRBJ2-7; 10 nucleotides match TRBD2. The V gene end was trimmed by 7 bases and the J gene end by 4 bases; junction bases not matched to a gene: 4. There are 13 residues in the CDR3. Germline-derived CDR1 and CDR2 are MDHEN and SYDVKM. The CDR3 sequence: CASKAGGPYEQYF. For the CDR3, the DNA is TGTGCCAGCAAAGCGGGAGGGCCTTACGAGCAGTACTTC.

This clonotype has at least ten counts. The chain has TRBV10-2 and TRBJ2-7; TRBD1 matches 7 bases. J was trimmed by 6 bases and V by 11 bases; bases with no gene match: 28. The CDR3 is 18 amino acids. Germline V lookup: CDR1 WSHSY, CDR2 SAAADI. Here the CDR3 reads CALYAPGRGSDGLLEQYF. The CDR3 DNA is TGCGCCCTATACGCCCCAGGCAGGGGGAGCGACGGTCTACTCGAGCAGTACTTC.

This clonotype has only a few counts. The chain couples TRBV19 to TRBJ1-5; D uncertain. The V gene's germline CDR1 is LNHDA and CDR2 SQIVND (reference sequence). Trimming took off 3 bases at V and 3 bases at J, with 9 bases between the two ends. The CDR3 consists of 14 residues. DNA for the CDR3: TGTGCCAGTAGTATTCGCACGTCCAATCAGCCCCAGCATTTT. It codes for CASSIRTSNQPQHF.